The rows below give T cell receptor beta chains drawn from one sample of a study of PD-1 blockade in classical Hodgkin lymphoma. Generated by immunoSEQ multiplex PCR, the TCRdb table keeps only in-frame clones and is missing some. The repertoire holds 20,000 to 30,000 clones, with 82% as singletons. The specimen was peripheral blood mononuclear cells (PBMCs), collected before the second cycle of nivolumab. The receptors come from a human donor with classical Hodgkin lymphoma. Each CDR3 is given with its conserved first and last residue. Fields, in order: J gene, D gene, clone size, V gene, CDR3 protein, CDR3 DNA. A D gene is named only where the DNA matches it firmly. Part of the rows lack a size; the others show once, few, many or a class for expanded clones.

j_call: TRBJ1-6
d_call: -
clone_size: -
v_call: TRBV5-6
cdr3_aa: CASSLSHRARDSPLHF
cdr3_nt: TGTGCCAGCAGCTTGTCTCACAGGGCCAGGGATTCACCCCTCCACTTT

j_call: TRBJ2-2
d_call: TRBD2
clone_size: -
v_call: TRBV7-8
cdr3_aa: CASSPRTSGGMDTGELFF
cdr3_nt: TGTGCCAGCAGCCCCCGGACTAGCGGGGGCATGGACACCGGGGAGCTGTTTTTT

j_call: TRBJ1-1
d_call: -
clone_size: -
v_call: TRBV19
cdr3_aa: CASSIGVVHTEAFF
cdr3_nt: TGTGCCAGTAGTATAGGAGTAGTCCACACTGAAGCTTTCTTT

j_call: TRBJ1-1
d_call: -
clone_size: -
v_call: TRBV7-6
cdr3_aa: CASSFRDGANTEAFF
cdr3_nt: TGTGCCAGCAGCTTCCGAGACGGAGCGAACACTGAAGCTTTCTTT

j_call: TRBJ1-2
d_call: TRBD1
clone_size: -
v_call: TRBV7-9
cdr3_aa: CASSLLDRGQSYGYTF
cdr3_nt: TGTGCCAGCAGCTTATTGGACAGGGGGCAGAGCTATGGCTACACCTTC

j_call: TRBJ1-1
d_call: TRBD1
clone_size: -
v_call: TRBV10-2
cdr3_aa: CASSAGTANTEAFF
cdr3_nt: TGCGCCAGCAGTGCCGGGACAGCGAACACTGAAGCTTTCTTT

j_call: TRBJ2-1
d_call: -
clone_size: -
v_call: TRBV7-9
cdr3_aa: CASSPHLGSNEQFF
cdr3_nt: TGTGCCAGCAGCCCCCACCTCGGGTCTAATGAGCAGTTCTTC

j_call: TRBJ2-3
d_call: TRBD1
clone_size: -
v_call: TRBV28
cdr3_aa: CASSAGTGVKDTQYF
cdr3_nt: TGTGCCAGCAGTGCTGGGACAGGGGTTAAAGATACGCAGTATTTT

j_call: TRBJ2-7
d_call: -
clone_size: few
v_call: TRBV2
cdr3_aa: CASSGARGAREQYF
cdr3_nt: TGTGCCAGCAGTGGAGCCAGGGGGGCTCGCGAGCAGTACTTC

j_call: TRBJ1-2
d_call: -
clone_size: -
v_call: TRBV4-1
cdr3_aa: CASSQEGWGYTF
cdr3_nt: TGCGCCAGCAGCCAAGAAGGATGGGGCTACACCTTC

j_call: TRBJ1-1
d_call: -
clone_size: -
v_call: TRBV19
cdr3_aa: CASTEGFGRNTEAFF
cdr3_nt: TGTGCCAGTACGGAAGGGTTTGGGCGAAACACTGAAGCTTTCTTT

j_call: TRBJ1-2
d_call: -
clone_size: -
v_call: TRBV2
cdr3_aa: CASSEVRGVSYGYTF
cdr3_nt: TGTGCCAGCAGTGAAGTTCGAGGGGTTAGCTATGGCTACACCTTC

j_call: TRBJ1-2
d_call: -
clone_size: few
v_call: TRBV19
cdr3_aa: CASSITGTDFYGYTF
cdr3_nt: TGTGCCAGTAGTATCACCGGGACGGACTTCTATGGCTACACCTTC

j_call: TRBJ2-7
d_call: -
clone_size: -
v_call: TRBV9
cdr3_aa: CASSVGAYSYEQYF
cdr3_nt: TGTGCCAGCAGCGTAGGGGCATACTCCTACGAGCAGTACTTC